Each of the 10 T cell receptor beta chains below was sequenced from the same sample in a study of CD8 T cells in ankylosing spondylitis. One entry per CDR3 protein results from TCRdb running MiXCR on the 5' RACE reads. The data show approximately 300,000 distinct CDR3 sequences, approximately 20% seen once. Sequenced input: blood, either unsorted or a sorted T cell fraction (not recorded which). The receptor source for this set is a male donor with ankylosing spondylitis or in good health (not recorded which).

V usage is TRBV7-2 and J usage is TRBJ2-1; a weak D match, TRBD2 (5 bases). Germline V CDR1 and CDR2: SGHTA, FQGNSA. The V gene lost 4 bases and the J gene lost 1 base, with 14 bases spanning the gap. This CDR3 comprises 16 residues. The CDR3 DNA reads TGTGCCAGCAGCTCCGGGGAGTGGTTATCCTACAATGAGCAGTTCTTC. As protein: CASSSGEWLSYNEQFF.

This chain uses TRBV20-1 with TRBJ1-3; D unresolved. The CDR3 totals 14 residues. V was cut by 1 base and J by 4 bases, with 11 bases left in between. CDR1 is DFQATT, CDR2 SNEGSKA, per germline (reference sequence). The CDR3 region is CSARVWTSGNTIYF. The CDR3, as DNA: TGCAGTGCTAGAGTTTGGACGAGCGGAAACACCATATATTTT.

This clonotype was observed a few times. The chain uses TRBV5-1 and TRBJ1-6; D remains unclear. CDR3 size: 13 residues. CDR1 and CDR2 from the germline V gene are SGHRS and YFSETQ. Trimming took 4 bases from V and 5 from J, leaving 7 bases between them. In DNA form, the CDR3 reads TGCGCCAGCAGCGGGAGAAATAATTCACCCCTCCACTTT. Translated, it gives CASSGRNNSPLHF.

In its sample, this clonotype was seen a few times. The rearrangement uses TRBV28 and TRBJ1-1; no firm D call. V was clipped by 5 bases and J by 3 bases, with 10 bases between them. Germline CDR1 and CDR2: MDHEN and SYDVKM. CDR3 length: 13 residues. CDR3 nucleotides: TGTGCCAGCAGTGCGGACGGGGACACTGAAGCTTTCTTT. Translated, it gives CASSADGDTEAFF. The entire variable domain, with the rest obtained from reference TRBV28 and TRBJ1-1, is as follows: DVKVTQSSRYLVKRTGEKVFLECVQDMDHENMFWYRQDPGLGLRLIYFSYDVKMKEKGDIPEGYSVSREKKERFSLILESASTNQTSMYLCASSADGDTEAFFGQGTRLTVV.

The CDR3 DNA is TGTGCCAGCAGCGCAGTAGCGGGAGGATACAATGAGCAGTTCTTC. Translated, it gives CASSAVAGGYNEQFF. The gene calls are TRBV9 and TRBJ2-1; the match to TRBD2 covers 10 bases. Looked up from germline, CDR1 is SGDLS and CDR2 is YYNGEE. This CDR3 comprises 15 residues. V lost 3 bases, J lost 4 bases, and 4 bases stayed unmatched.

There are many counts of this clonotype. The rearrangement joins TRBV12-3 or TRBV12-4 to TRBJ2-3; 12 bases are shared with TRBD1. After removal of 4 bases from V and 4 bases from J, the junction contained 6 bases not matched to a gene. The CDR3 is made up of 16 amino acids. CDR3 nucleotides: TGTGCCAGCAGTTACCGAGGGACAGGGGGCGCAGATACGCAGTATTTT. Its protein product is CASSYRGTGGADTQYF.

The V call is TRBV18, the J call TRBJ2-1; no firm D call. The ends were cut back, 3 bases at V and 1 base at J, with 13 bases in the middle. Germline CDR1 and CDR2: KGHSH and LQKENI. The CDR3 has 16 amino acids. Here the CDR3 DNA reads TGTGCCAGCTCACCCATAACACCAGGTTCCTACAATGAGCAGTTCTTC. As protein: CASSPITPGSYNEQFF.

The chain joins TRBV24-1 to TRBJ2-1; 11 bases align to TRBD2. Trimming took 2 bases from V and 7 from J; bases not matched to a gene: 12. The CDR3 totals 18 residues. In germline, CDR1 is KGHDR, CDR2 SFDVKD. CDR3 coding DNA: TGTGCCACCAGTGATTCTCTCCGATCTAGCGGGGGGTTTAATGAGCAGTTCTTC. This encodes CATSDSLRSSGGFNEQFF.

The rearrangement joins TRBV5-6 to TRBJ2-3, with 10 bases matching TRBD2. The trim removed 1 base at V and 11 bases at J, leaving 7 bases unmatched. This CDR3 spans 14 amino acids. Germline V gene lookup returns CDR1 SGHDT and CDR2 YYEEEE. The CDR3 is CASSLTTSGTGQYF. The CDR3, as DNA: TGTGCCAGCAGCTTGACCACTAGCGGGACAGGGCAGTATTTT.

This clonotype was picked up many times. This rearrangement joins TRBV6-5 to TRBJ1-4; 7 nucleotides match TRBD1. Germline assignment: CDR1 MNHEY and CDR2 SVGAGI. V trimming: 0 bases; J trimming: 5 bases; junction bases outside the gene matches: 9. The CDR3 loop spans 17 amino acids. In nucleotides, the CDR3 is TGTGCCAGCAGTTACTCGAGCCCCAGGGGGGGGAATGAAAAACTGTTTTTT. Its translation: CASSYSSPRGGNEKLFF.